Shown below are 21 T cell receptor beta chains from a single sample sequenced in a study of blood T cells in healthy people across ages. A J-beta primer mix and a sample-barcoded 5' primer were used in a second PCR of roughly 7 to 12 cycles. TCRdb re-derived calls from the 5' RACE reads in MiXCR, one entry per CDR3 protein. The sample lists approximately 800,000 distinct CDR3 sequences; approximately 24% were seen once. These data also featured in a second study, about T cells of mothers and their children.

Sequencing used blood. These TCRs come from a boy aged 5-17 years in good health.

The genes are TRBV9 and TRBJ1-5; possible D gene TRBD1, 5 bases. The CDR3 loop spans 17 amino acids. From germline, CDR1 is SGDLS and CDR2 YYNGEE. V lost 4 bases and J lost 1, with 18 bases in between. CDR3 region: CASSPQPGAWSNQPQHF. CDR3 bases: TGTGCCAGCAGCCCCCAGCCTGGGGCGTGGAGCAATCAGCCCCAGCATTTT.

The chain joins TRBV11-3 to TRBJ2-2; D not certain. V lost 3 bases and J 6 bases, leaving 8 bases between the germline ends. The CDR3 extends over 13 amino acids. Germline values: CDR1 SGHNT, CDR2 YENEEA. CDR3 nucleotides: TGTGCCAGCAGCTTTGGCTGGGCCGGGGAGCTGTTTTTT. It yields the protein CASSFGWAGELFF.

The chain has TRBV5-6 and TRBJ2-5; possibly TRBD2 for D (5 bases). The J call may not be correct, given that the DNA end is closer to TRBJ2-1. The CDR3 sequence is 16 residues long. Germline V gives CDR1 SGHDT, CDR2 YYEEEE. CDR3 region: CASSLWTEGLSNEQFF. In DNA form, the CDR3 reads TGTGCCAGCAGCCTTTGGACCGAGGGTCTCTCCAATGAGCAGTTCTTC.

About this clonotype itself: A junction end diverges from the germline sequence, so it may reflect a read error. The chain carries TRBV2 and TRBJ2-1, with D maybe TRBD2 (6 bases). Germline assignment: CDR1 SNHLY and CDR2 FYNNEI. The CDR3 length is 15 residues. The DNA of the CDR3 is TGTGTCAGCAGTGAAGCGCCGGGGCTAGCGCATGAGCAGTTCTTC. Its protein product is CVSSEAPGLAHEQFF.

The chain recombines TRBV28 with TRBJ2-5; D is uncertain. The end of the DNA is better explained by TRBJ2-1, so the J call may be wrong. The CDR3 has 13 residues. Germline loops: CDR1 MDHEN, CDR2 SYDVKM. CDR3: CASSLSIQNEQFF. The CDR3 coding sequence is TGTGCCAGCAGTTTATCGATCCAAAATGAGCAGTTCTTC.

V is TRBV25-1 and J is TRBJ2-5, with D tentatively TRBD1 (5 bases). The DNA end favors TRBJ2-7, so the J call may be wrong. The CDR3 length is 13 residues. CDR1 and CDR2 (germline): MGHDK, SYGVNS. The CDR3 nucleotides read TGTGCCAGCGGCGAGACAGCCGCCTACGAGCAGTACTTC. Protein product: CASGETAAYEQYF.

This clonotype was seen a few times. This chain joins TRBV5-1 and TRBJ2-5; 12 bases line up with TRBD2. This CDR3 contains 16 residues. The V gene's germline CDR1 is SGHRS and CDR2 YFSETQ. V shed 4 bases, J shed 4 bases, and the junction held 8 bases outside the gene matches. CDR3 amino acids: CASSPATSGGTETQYF. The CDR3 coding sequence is TGCGCCAGCAGCCCCGCGACTAGCGGGGGAACAGAGACCCAGTACTTC. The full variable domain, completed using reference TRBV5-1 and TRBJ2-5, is KAGVTQTPRYLIKTRGQQVTLSCSPISGHRSVSWYQQTPGQGLQFLFEYFSETQRNKGNFPGRFSGRQFSNSRSEMNVSTLELGDSALYLCASSPATSGGTETQYFGPGTRLLVL.

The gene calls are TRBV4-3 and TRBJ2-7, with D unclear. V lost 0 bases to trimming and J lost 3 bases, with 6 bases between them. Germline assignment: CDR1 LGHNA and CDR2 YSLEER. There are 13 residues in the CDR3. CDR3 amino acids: CASSQEPGYEQYF. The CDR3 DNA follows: TGCGCCAGCAGCCAAGAGCCAGGCTACGAGCAGTACTTC.

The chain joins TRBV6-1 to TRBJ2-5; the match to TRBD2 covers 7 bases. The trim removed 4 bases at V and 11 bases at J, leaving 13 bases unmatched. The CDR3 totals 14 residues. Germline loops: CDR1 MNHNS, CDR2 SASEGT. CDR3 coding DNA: TGTGCCAGCAGTGGCGGGACTACCACGTTAGAGCAGTACTTC. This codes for CASSGGTTTLEQYF.

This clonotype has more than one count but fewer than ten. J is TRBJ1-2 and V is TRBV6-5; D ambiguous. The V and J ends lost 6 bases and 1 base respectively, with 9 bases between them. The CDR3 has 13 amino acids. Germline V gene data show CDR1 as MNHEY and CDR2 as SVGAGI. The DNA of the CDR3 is TGTGCCAGCAGCCCGGCCTTTAACTATGGCTACACCTTC. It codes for CASSPAFNYGYTF.

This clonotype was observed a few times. CDR3 region: CATGTGGPEKLFF. The CDR3 bases are TGTGCCACGGGGACAGGGGGGCCTGAAAAACTGTTTTTT. This chain connects TRBV10-3 to TRBJ1-4, with 11 positions matching TRBD1. Germline lookup yields CDR1 ENHRY and CDR2 SYGVKD. The V and J ends lost 10 bases and 7 bases, in that order; junction bases with no gene match: 5. The CDR3 is 13 residues long.

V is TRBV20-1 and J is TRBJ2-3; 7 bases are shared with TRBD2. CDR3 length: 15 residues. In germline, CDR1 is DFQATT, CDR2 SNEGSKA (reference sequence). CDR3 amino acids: CSFLLATKGTDTQYF. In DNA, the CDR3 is TGCAGCTTCCTACTAGCGACGAAGGGGACAGATACGCAGTATTTT.

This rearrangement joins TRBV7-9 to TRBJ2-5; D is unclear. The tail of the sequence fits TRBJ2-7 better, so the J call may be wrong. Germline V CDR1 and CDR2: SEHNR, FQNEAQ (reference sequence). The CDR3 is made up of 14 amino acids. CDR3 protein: CASSLLGNSYEQYF. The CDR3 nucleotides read TGTGCCAGCAGCTTACTTGGGAACTCCTACGAGCAGTACTTC.

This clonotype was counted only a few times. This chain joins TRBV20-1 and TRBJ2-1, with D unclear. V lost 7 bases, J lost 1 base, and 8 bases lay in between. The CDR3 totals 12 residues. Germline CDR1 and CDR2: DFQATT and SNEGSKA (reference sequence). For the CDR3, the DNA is TGCAGTGGCCGGCCTTCCTACAATGAGCAGTTCTTC. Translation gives CSGRPSYNEQFF.

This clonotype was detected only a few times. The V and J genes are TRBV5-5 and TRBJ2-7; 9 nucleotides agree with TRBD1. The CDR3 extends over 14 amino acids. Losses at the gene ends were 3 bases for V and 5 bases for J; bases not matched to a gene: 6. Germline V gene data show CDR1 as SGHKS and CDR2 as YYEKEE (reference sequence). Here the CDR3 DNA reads TGTGCCAGCAGCTCCGGACAGGGGAGGGACGAGCAGTACTTC. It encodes CASSSGQGRDEQYF.

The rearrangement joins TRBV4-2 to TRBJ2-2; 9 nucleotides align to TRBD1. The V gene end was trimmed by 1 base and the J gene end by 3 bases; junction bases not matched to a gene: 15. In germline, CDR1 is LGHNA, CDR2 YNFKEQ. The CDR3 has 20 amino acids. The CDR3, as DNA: TGTGCCAGCAGCCAAGTTCTACCGGGACAGGGTTCTATGGACACCGGGGAGCTGTTTTTT. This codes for CASSQVLPGQGSMDTGELFF.

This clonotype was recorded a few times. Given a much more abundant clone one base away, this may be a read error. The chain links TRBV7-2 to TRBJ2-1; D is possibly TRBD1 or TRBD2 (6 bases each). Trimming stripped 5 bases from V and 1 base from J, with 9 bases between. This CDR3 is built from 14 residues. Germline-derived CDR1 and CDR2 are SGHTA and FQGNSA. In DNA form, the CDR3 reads TGTGCCAGCAGCCAGGGGAGGTCCTACAATGAGCAGTTCTTC. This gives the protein CASSQGRSYNEQFF.

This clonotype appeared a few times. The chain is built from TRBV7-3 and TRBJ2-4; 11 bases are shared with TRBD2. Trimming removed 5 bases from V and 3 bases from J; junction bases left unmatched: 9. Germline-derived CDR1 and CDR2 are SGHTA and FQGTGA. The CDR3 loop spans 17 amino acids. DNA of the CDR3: TGTGCCAGCAGCCTCCAGGGACTAGCGGATCACAAAAACATTCAGTACTTC. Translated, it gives CASSLQGLADHKNIQYF.

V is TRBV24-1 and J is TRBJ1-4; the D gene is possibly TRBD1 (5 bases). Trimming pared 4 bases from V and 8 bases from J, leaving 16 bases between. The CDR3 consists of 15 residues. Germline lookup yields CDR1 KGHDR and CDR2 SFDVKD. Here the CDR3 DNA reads TGTGCCACCAGTGACCCGAGGGACCTTGGCGAAAAACTGTTTTTT. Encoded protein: CATSDPRDLGEKLFF.

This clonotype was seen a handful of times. This CDR3 reads CASSELGRGRTEAFF. In nucleotides, the CDR3 is TGTGCCAGCAGTGAATTGGGCAGGGGCCGAACTGAAGCTTTCTTT. The chain has TRBV6-1 and TRBJ1-1, with a tentative D call TRBD1 (6 bases). Germline V gene data show CDR1 as MNHNS and CDR2 as SASEGT. Trimming shortened V by 2 bases and J by 5 bases, and 15 bases separated the two germline ends. The CDR3 totals 15 residues.

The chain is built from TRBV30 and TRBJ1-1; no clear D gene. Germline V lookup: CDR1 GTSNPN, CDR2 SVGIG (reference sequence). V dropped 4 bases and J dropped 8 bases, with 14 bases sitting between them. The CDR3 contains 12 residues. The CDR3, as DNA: TGTGCCTGGACCGAAGATGAGGTCGAAGCTTTCTTT. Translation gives CAWTEDEVEAFF. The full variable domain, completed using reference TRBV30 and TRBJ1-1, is SQTIHQWPATLVQPVGSPLSLECTVEGTSNPNLYWYRQAAGRGLQLLFYSVGIGQISSEVPQNLSASRPQDRQFILSSKKLLLSDSGFYLCAWTEDEVEAFFGQGTRLTVV.